Following are 11 T cell receptor beta chains from one sample sequenced in a study of blood T cell repertoires in COVID-19. The table came from immunoSEQ multiplex PCR; TCRdb's copy has only in-frame clones and leaves some out. This sample has 50,000 or so clones, with about 85% found just once. Material: peripheral blood. The receptors derive from a man between 35 and 55 years old with active COVID-19.

This chain connects TRBV30 to TRBJ2-1, with 7 bases fitting TRBD2. The CDR3 runs to 15 residues. The V segment lost 7 bases and the J segment 9 bases; nucleotides outside the gene matches: 18. CDR1 is GTSNPN, CDR2 SVGIG, per germline (reference sequence). CDR3 region: CASTKGLPGDGEQFF. CDR3 nucleotide sequence: TGTGCCTCAACAAAGGGACTACCGGGGGACGGTGAGCAGTTCTTC.

About this clone itself: The junction differs from germline at one of its ends, possibly a read error. The chain links TRBV28 to TRBJ2-7, with 7 bases aligning to TRBD1. Germline V gene sequence: CDR1 MDHEN, CDR2 SYDVKM. There are 10 residues in the CDR3. DNA of the CDR3: TGTGCCAGCAGACTCGACAGGGTATATTTC. Its protein product is CASRLDRVYF. The full variable domain, in which reference TRBV28 and TRBJ2-7 provide the parts outside the CDR3, is DVKVTQSSRYLVKRTGEKVFLECVQDMDHENMFWYRQDPGLGLRLIYFSYDVKMKEKGDIPEGYSVSREKKERFSLILESASTNQTSMYLCASRLDRVYFGPGTRLTVT.

This chain connects TRBV11-2 to TRBJ2-2, with D possibly TRBD2 on 6 matching bases. V was shortened by 5 bases and J by 7 bases, with 11 bases between the two germline ends. Germline V gene data show CDR1 as SGHAT and CDR2 as FQNNGV. This CDR3 spans 13 amino acids. In DNA, the CDR3 is TGTGCCAGCAGCCGGGACTTCATCGGGGAGCTGTTTTTT. Translating it yields CASSRDFIGELFF. The complete variable domain, with remaining parts taken from reference TRBV11-2 and TRBJ2-2, reads EAGVAQSPRYKIIEKRQSVAFWCNPISGHATLYWYQQILGQGPKLLIQFQNNGVVDDSQLPKDRFSAERLKGVDSTLKIQPAKLEDSAVYLCASSRDFIGELFFGEGSRLTVL.

The DNA of the CDR3 is TGCGCCAGCGGGTCCCAAGGACAGTTCTATGGCTACACCTTC. Amino acid sequence: CASGSQGQFYGYTF. The V call is TRBV4-1, the J call TRBJ1-2; a weak D match, TRBD1 (6 bases). V was shortened by 8 bases and J by 4 bases, with 17 bases between the two germline ends. The CDR3 spans 14 residues. Germline V gene sequence: CDR1 MGHRA, CDR2 YSYEKL.

This chain uses TRBV7-2 with TRBJ2-3; D unclear. CDR1 is SGHTA and CDR2 is FQGNSA in the germline V gene. The CDR3 loop spans 15 amino acids. V was cut by 1 base and J by 0 bases, with 8 bases left in between. CDR3 nucleotides: TGTGCCAGCAGCTTAGGCGTAGCTAGCACAGATACGCAGTATTTT. Translating it yields CASSLGVASTDTQYF.

The chain is built from TRBV3-1 (or the pseudogene TRBV3-2) and TRBJ2-7, with D maybe TRBD2 (6 bases). V was trimmed by 3 bases and J by 6 bases, leaving 12 bases between them. This CDR3 has 13 residues. Germline V CDR1 and CDR2: LGHDT, YNNKEL (reference sequence). CDR3 residues: CASSHGTVGEQYF. CDR3 in DNA: TGTGCCAGCAGCCACGGGACTGTCGGCGAGCAGTACTTC.

The rearrangement uses TRBV7-3 and TRBJ2-7; 8 nucleotides match TRBD1. The CDR3 extends over 13 amino acids. Germline trimming cut 8 bases from V and 4 bases from J; bases unmatched to any gene: 7. Germline V gene data show CDR1 as SGHTA and CDR2 as FQGTGA. This CDR3 reads CASSPGQEYEQYF. In DNA, the CDR3 is TGTGCCAGCTCTCCGGGACAGGAGTACGAGCAGTACTTC. Filled out from reference TRBV7-3 and TRBJ2-7, the complete variable domain reads GAGVSQTPSNKVTEKGKYVELRCDPISGHTALYWYRQSLGQGPEFLIYFQGTGAADDSGLPNDRFFAVRPEGSVSTLKIQRTERGDSAVYLCASSPGQEYEQYFGPGTRLTVT.

The chain has TRBV23-1 and TRBJ2-7, with 11 nucleotides matching TRBD1. TRBV23-1 is reported as an ORF; its role is uncertain. V lost 2 bases and J lost 3; bases outside the gene matches: 3. There are 15 residues in the CDR3. CDR3 region: CASSQPGQGVYEQYF. The CDR3 DNA sequence: TGCGCCAGCAGTCAACCGGGACAGGGGGTCTACGAGCAGTACTTC.

This clone was recorded once. The chain couples TRBV5-1 to TRBJ2-1; tentative D call: TRBD2 (6 bases). This CDR3 has 12 residues. V gave up 5 bases and J gave up 4 bases, with 7 bases separating them. Germline CDR1 is SGHRS and CDR2 is YFSETQ. CDR3 DNA sequence: TGCGCCAGCAGTAGCGGTTACAATGAGCAGTTCTTC. It is translated as CASSSGYNEQFF.

The chain couples TRBV14 to TRBJ2-1, with a weak D call TRBD2 (5 bases). CDR1 and CDR2 from the germline V gene are SGHDN and FVKESK. With 8 bases removed from V and 4 bases from J, the gap between germline ends came to 18 bases. The CDR3 is made up of 15 amino acids. CDR3 region: CASGRTGKWYNEQFF. The CDR3 DNA is TGTGCCAGCGGACGGACTGGAAAATGGTACAATGAGCAGTTCTTC.

The chain is built from TRBV18 and TRBJ2-2; D might be TRBD2 (5 bases). Trimming cost V 4 bases and J 5 bases, with 20 bases left between them. The germline gives CDR1 KGHSH, CDR2 LQKENI. The CDR3 totals 17 residues. The CDR3 protein is CASSLLTRGTSTGELFF. As DNA, the CDR3 is TGTGCCAGCTCACTCTTAACTCGGGGAACGTCAACCGGGGAGCTGTTTTTT.